A selection of T cell receptor beta chains follows, all from one sample in a study of Ad26.COV2.S vaccination and SARS-CoV-2 variants. Assay used: immunoSEQ multiplex PCR; TCRdb lists only in-frame clones, some missing. The sample has approximately 420,000 clones; over 75% are singletons. This specimen was peripheral blood, taken in a trial of Ad26.COV2.S vaccine versus placebo. The source is a person between 18 and 65 years old who received the Ad26.COV2.S COVID-19 vaccine or a placebo. The CDR3 runs from the conserved cysteine through the conserved F or W. A D gene is named only where the DNA matches it firmly. Clone size is not always given. Where it is, it says once, few, many or a class for expanded clones.

V gene: TRBV7-2
clone size: .
D gene: .
J gene: TRBJ2-5
CDR3 protein: CASLRGRSETQYF
CDR3 DNA: TGTGCCAGCCTGCGAGGGAGGAGTGAGACCCAGTACTTC

V gene: TRBV9
clone size: .
D gene: .
J gene: TRBJ2-4
CDR3 protein: CASSVGGGKGNIQYF
CDR3 DNA: TGTGCCAGCAGCGTAGGTGGAGGGAAAGGAAACATTCAGTACTTC

V gene: TRBV4-1
clone size: .
D gene: .
J gene: TRBJ2-3
CDR3 protein: CASSQESGTDTQYF
CDR3 DNA: TGCGCCAGCAGCCAAGAATCGGGCACAGATACGCAGTATTTT

V gene: TRBV28
clone size: .
D gene: .
J gene: TRBJ1-4
CDR3 protein: CASRPLGRELFF
CDR3 DNA: TGTGCCAGCAGGCCCCTGGGGAGAGAACTGTTTTTT

V gene: TRBV4-1
clone size: .
D gene: .
J gene: TRBJ1-1
CDR3 protein: CASSQGPNTEAFF
CDR3 DNA: TGCGCCAGCAGCCAAGGCCCGAACACTGAAGCTTTCTTT

V gene: TRBV11-2
clone size: .
D gene: .
J gene: TRBJ2-2
CDR3 protein: CASSAHRGGRATGELFF
CDR3 DNA: TGTGCCAGCAGCGCCCACAGGGGGGGCCGGGCCACCGGGGAGCTGTTTTTT

V gene: TRBV29-1
clone size: once
D gene: TRBD2
J gene: TRBJ2-3
CDR3 protein: CSVPTSGSTDTQYF
CDR3 DNA: TGCAGCGTTCCGACTAGCGGCAGCACAGATACGCAGTATTTT

V gene: TRBV6-2/TRBV6-3
clone size: .
D gene: .
J gene: TRBJ2-7
CDR3 protein: CASSPWAYEQYF
CDR3 DNA: TGTGCCAGCAGTCCCTGGGCCTACGAGCAGTACTTC

V gene: TRBV30
clone size: .
D gene: .
J gene: TRBJ2-3
CDR3 protein: CAGSSTDTQYF
CDR3 DNA: TGTGCGGGGTCTAGCACAGATACGCAGTATTTT

V gene: TRBV11-3
clone size: .
D gene: .
J gene: TRBJ2-5
CDR3 protein: CASSLDGTVQETQYF
CDR3 DNA: TGTGCCAGCAGCTTAGACGGCACAGTACAAGAGACCCAGTACTTC

V gene: TRBV6-5
clone size: many
D gene: .
J gene: TRBJ1-6
CDR3 protein: CASSYRAASHSPLHF
CDR3 DNA: TGTGCCAGCAGTTACAGGGCAGCCTCCCATTCACCCCTCCACTTT

V gene: TRBV5-1
clone size: .
D gene: .
J gene: TRBJ2-3
CDR3 protein: CASSLDSGTDTQYF
CDR3 DNA: TGCGCCAGCAGCTTGGACTCAGGGACAGATACGCAGTATTTT

V gene: TRBV13
clone size: .
D gene: .
J gene: TRBJ2-7
CDR3 protein: CASSLIPGEQYF
CDR3 DNA: TGTGCCAGCAGCTTAATCCCGGGCGAGCAGTACTTC

V gene: TRBV7-2
clone size: once
D gene: .
J gene: TRBJ1-1
CDR3 protein: CASRSRGSIEAFF
CDR3 DNA: TGTGCCAGTAGATCCCGAGGATCGATTGAAGCTTTCTTT

V gene: TRBV6-6
clone size: .
D gene: TRBD2
J gene: TRBJ2-3
CDR3 protein: CASSQTDSGGNPSQYF
CDR3 DNA: TGTGCCAGCAGTCAGACCGATAGCGGGGGGAATCCTTCGCAGTATTTT

V gene: TRBV5-1
clone size: .
D gene: TRBD1
J gene: TRBJ2-4
CDR3 protein: CASSPGTGILTKNIQYF
CDR3 DNA: TGCGCCAGCAGCCCCGGGACAGGGATCCTAACCAAAAACATTCAGTACTTC

V gene: TRBV29-1
clone size: .
D gene: .
J gene: TRBJ2-2
CDR3 protein: CSVPIGGSDGELFF
CDR3 DNA: TGCAGCGTCCCTATTGGGGGATCCGACGGGGAGCTGTTTTTT

V gene: TRBV5-6
clone size: .
D gene: .
J gene: TRBJ2-2
CDR3 protein: CASSLAINRELFF
CDR3 DNA: TGTGCCAGCAGCTTGGCCATTAACAGGGAGCTGTTTTTT

V gene: TRBV9
clone size: .
D gene: .
J gene: TRBJ2-1
CDR3 protein: CASSVSSAPAYNEQFF
CDR3 DNA: TGTGCCAGCAGCGTTTCTAGTGCGCCCGCCTACAATGAGCAGTTCTTC

V gene: TRBV5-4
clone size: .
D gene: .
J gene: TRBJ1-2
CDR3 protein: CASSLGSGYGYTF
CDR3 DNA: TGTGCCAGCAGCCTCGGATCAGGCTATGGCTACACCTTC

V gene: TRBV30
clone size: .
D gene: .
J gene: TRBJ2-3
CDR3 protein: CAWTRGPDTQYF
CDR3 DNA: TGTGCCTGGACCAGGGGCCCAGATACGCAGTATTTT

V gene: TRBV9
clone size: .
D gene: .
J gene: TRBJ1-2
CDR3 protein: CASSVGGNYGYTF
CDR3 DNA: TGTGCCAGCAGCGTAGGGGGTAACTATGGCTACACCTTC

V gene: TRBV7-3
clone size: once
D gene: .
J gene: TRBJ1-1
CDR3 protein: CASSLEPMNTEAFF
CDR3 DNA: TGTGCCAGCAGCTTGGAACCCATGAACACTGAAGCTTTCTTT

V gene: TRBV2
clone size: .
D gene: .
J gene: TRBJ2-2
CDR3 protein: CASKPGHNTGELFF
CDR3 DNA: TGTGCCAGCAAACCGGGACACAACACCGGGGAGCTGTTTTTT

V gene: TRBV7-9
clone size: .
D gene: .
J gene: TRBJ2-2
CDR3 protein: CADGHSTGELFF
CDR3 DNA: TGTGCCGACGGACACTCCACCGGGGAGCTGTTTTTT

V gene: TRBV4-1
clone size: .
D gene: .
J gene: TRBJ1-3
CDR3 protein: CASSQDAGARNTIYF
CDR3 DNA: TGCGCCAGCAGCCAAGATGCCGGGGCTCGAAACACCATATATTTT

V gene: TRBV7-9
clone size: .
D gene: TRBD2
J gene: TRBJ2-3
CDR3 protein: CASVASGGGDTQYF
CDR3 DNA: TGTGCCAGCGTCGCTAGCGGGGGAGGGGATACGCAGTATTTT

V gene: TRBV13
clone size: .
D gene: TRBD1
J gene: TRBJ2-7
CDR3 protein: CASSSDRVGYEQYF
CDR3 DNA: TGTGCCAGCAGCTCAGACAGGGTGGGCTACGAGCAGTACTTC

V gene: TRBV30
clone size: .
D gene: .
J gene: TRBJ2-6
CDR3 protein: CAWDNSGANVLTF
CDR3 DNA: TGTGCCTGGGACAACTCTGGGGCCAACGTCCTGACTTTC

V gene: TRBV7-8
clone size: .
D gene: .
J gene: TRBJ2-1
CDR3 protein: CASSGGNEQFF
CDR3 DNA: TGTGCCAGCAGCGGAGGGAATGAGCAGTTCTTC